Listed below are T cell receptor beta chains from one sample, sequenced in a study of cytomegalovirus exposure and HLA in healthy donors. Sequencing was performed with immunoSEQ multiplex PCR; in TCRdb, only in-frame clones are kept and a portion is missing. The sample shows fewer than 85,000 clones, and about 3.8% sits with its ten largest clones. The sequenced sample consisted of PBMCs. The receptor set was obtained from a female donor in good health and CMV-seropositive. Both conserved end residues are part of each CDR3. Each record gives: V gene, D gene, J gene, CDR3 DNA, CDR3 protein. The D gene is left open where the match is weak.

TRBV4-3	-	TRBJ1-2	TGCGCCAGCAGCCAAGAACCGAAGGGGGGGGACGAACGGTATGGCTACACCTTC	CASSQEPKGGDERYGYTF
TRBV7-3	TRBD1	TRBJ2-7	TGTGCCAGCAGCCGGGGACAGGCTGGGGTCAACGAGCAGTACTTC	CASSRGQAGVNEQYF
TRBV29-1	TRBD2	TRBJ2-1	TGCAGCGTCGGGGGACTAGCGGGAGGAACGGGTGAGCAGTTCTTC	CSVGGLAGGTGEQFF
TRBV7-7	TRBD2	TRBJ2-3	TGTGCTAGCAGCTTAGCGGGAGGCATCACAGATACGCAGTATTTT	CASSLAGGITDTQYF
TRBV7-2	-	TRBJ2-3	TGTGCCAGCAGCTTAGAAGAACACCTTACGCAGTATTTT	CASSLEEHLTQYF
TRBV7-2	-	TRBJ2-3	TGTGCCAGCAGCTTAAACGGGGGAGAGGGGACGCAGTATTTT	CASSLNGGEGTQYF
TRBV10-3	-	TRBJ2-7	TGTGCCATCAGCGCGACAGGGGAGGGCAACGAGCAGTACTTC	CAISATGEGNEQYF
TRBV13	TRBD1	TRBJ1-1	TGTGCCAGCAGCCGATCTATAAACTTCTCCGGGACAGAGAGGAACACTGAAGCTTTCTTT	CASSRSINFSGTERNTEAFF
TRBV5-4	TRBD1	TRBJ1-2	TGTGCCAGCAGCTTCGACAGGGGTCCTGGCTACACCTTC	CASSFDRGPGYTF
TRBV6-5	-	TRBJ1-2	TGTGCCAGCAGTAACTACCCTGGGGAGGGCTACACCTTC	CASSNYPGEGYTF
TRBV11-3	-	TRBJ1-1	TGTGCCAGCAGCTTAGTCAGTGAATCTGAAGCTTTCTTT	CASSLVSESEAFF
TRBV5-4	-	TRBJ2-2	TGTGCCAGCAGTCGGGACAATCACGGGGAGCTGTTTTTT	CASSRDNHGELFF
TRBV6-5	-	TRBJ1-5	TGTGCCAGCAGTTACGGGACTGGGGGGAATCAGCCCCAGCATTTT	CASSYGTGGNQPQHF
TRBV18	-	TRBJ1-2	TGTGCCAGCTCAGTGGACAGCGTTAACTATGGCTACACCTTC	CASSVDSVNYGYTF
TRBV19	-	TRBJ2-7	TGTGCCAGTAGTATACAGCCGGACAGCTACGAGCAGTACTTC	CASSIQPDSYEQYF
TRBV6-6	-	TRBJ2-1	TGTGCCAGCAGTCCGACTTATGAGCAGTTCTTC	CASSPTYEQFF
TRBV7-8	TRBD1	TRBJ1-4	TGTGCCAGCAGCTTACAAGTTCCGGGACAGGGAAATGAAAAACTGTTTTTT	CASSLQVPGQGNEKLFF
TRBV18	TRBD2	TRBJ2-3	TGTGCCAGCCCCCCAGAGGCTAGCGGGAGAACAGATACGCAGTATTTT	CASPPEASGRTDTQYF
TRBV7-9	TRBD1	TRBJ1-5	TGTGCCAGCAGCCCAGGACAGGGGGGGAGGGAGCCCCAGCATTTT	CASSPGQGGREPQHF
TRBV29-1	TRBD1	TRBJ1-1	TGCAGCGTTGAAGACAGGGGGCGCTTCATGAACACTGAAGCTTTCTTT	CSVEDRGRFMNTEAFF
TRBV5-1	TRBD2	TRBJ2-1	TGCGCCAGCAGTTTGACTAGCGGGGGGCGTAATGAGCAGTTCTTC	CASSLTSGGRNEQFF
TRBV4-2	-	TRBJ2-3	TGTGCCAGCAGCCAAGATCTAGGTACAACTAGCACAGATACGCAGTATTTT	CASSQDLGTTSTDTQYF
TRBV6-5	-	TRBJ1-6	TGTGCCAGCAGTTACTCAAGCGGCAGAGATTCACCCCTCCACTTT	CASSYSSGRDSPLHF
TRBV10-1	-	TRBJ1-5	TGCGCCAGTAGCAGGGGACCCTTTCAGCCCCAGCATTTT	CASSRGPFQPQHF